One sample yielded the 8 T cell receptor beta chains listed below, sequenced in a study of graft-versus-host responses after intestinal transplantation. The repertoire was sequenced with immunoSEQ multiplex PCR; TCRdb's copy has only in-frame clones and lacks some. This table holds 60,000 to 75,000 clones, 80% to 90% found once. Antigens for these TCRs are unknown. This specimen consisted of unstimulated CD8+ T cells sorted from spleen or lymph node cells, obtained before intestinal transplant. The source is a human donor who received an intestinal transplant.

The gene calls are TRBV5-3 and TRBJ2-7, with 13 bases lining up with TRBD2. TRBV5-3 is sorted into the ORF group, with uncertain function. The CDR3 runs to 17 residues. After removal of 3 bases from V and 0 bases from J, the junction contained 6 bases not matched to a gene. In nucleotides, the CDR3 is TGTGCCAGAAGCTGGGGGACTAGCGGGAAAACCTCCTACGAGCAGTACTTC. The encoded protein is CARSWGTSGKTSYEQYF.

The rearrangement links TRBV27 to TRBJ2-7; unclear D gene. The CDR3 runs 14 residues. Trimming removed 3 bases from V and 3 bases from J, with 12 bases in between. CDR1 is MNHEY and CDR2 is SMNVEV in the germline V gene (reference sequence). In DNA form, the CDR3 reads TGTGCCAGCAGTTTGGGCGTTGGGCTCTACGAGCAGTACTTC. This translates into CASSLGVGLYEQYF.

This rearrangement joins TRBV5-1 to TRBJ2-7; TRBD1 aligns across 10 bases. Looked up from germline, CDR1 is SGHRS and CDR2 is YFSETQ. This CDR3 has 18 amino acids. J lost 6 bases, V lost 4 bases, and 19 bases had no gene match. CDR3 in DNA: TGCGCCAGCAGCCTCCGGGACAGGGGCCTGCTGGGGGGGCGCGAGCAGTACTTC. It yields the protein CASSLRDRGLLGGREQYF.

The rearrangement joins TRBV6-1 to TRBJ2-1, with a possible D match to TRBD1 (5 bases). Trimming removed 7 bases at V and 3 bases at J, with 16 bases between. The CDR3 is 15 amino acids. The V gene's germline CDR1 is MNHNS and CDR2 SASEGT. The CDR3, as DNA: TGTGCCAGCACCCTTACTACGACAGACTACAATGAGCAGTTCTTC. Translation gives CASTLTTTDYNEQFF.

CDR3 region: CASSEAGLNEDNEQFF. CDR3 sequence (DNA): TGCGCCAGCAGCGAAGCGGGACTAAATGAAGACAATGAGCAGTTCTTC. The chain carries TRBV10-1 and TRBJ2-1; 7 bases fit TRBD2. With 6 bases clipped from V and 5 bases from J, the junction kept 13 bases outside the gene matches. The CDR3 is 16 residues long. CDR1 WNHNN and CDR2 SYGVQD come from the germline V gene (reference sequence).

This clone was seen more than once but under ten times. The genes are TRBV6-1 and TRBJ1-4; possible D gene TRBD1, 5 bases. There are 15 residues in the CDR3. The V gene's germline CDR1 is MNHNS and CDR2 SASEGT. The ends were cut back, 3 bases at V and 5 bases at J, with 13 bases in the middle. CDR3 nucleotides: TGTGCCAGCAGTGACTGGGCAGGGTCGAATGAAAAACTGTTTTTT. Its translation: CASSDWAGSNEKLFF.

This chain links TRBV6-1 with TRBJ2-7, with 8 bases identical to TRBD1. The germline V gene encodes CDR1 MNHNS and CDR2 SASEGT. The CDR3 is made up of 15 amino acids. Losses at the gene ends were 0 bases for V and 3 bases for J; bases not matched to a gene: 4. Here the CDR3 DNA reads TGTGCCAGCAGTGAAGCTTCTGACAGGGGCTACGAGCAGTACTTC. This sequence encodes CASSEASDRGYEQYF.

The chain joins TRBV5-1 to TRBJ2-1; 9 positions agree with TRBD1. V dropped 0 bases and J dropped 2; count of bases not matched to a gene: 3. CDR3 size: 16 residues. CDR1 and CDR2 from the germline V gene are SGHRS and YFSETQ. CDR3 sequence (DNA): TGCGCCAGCAGCTTGGTTGGACAGGGGACCTACAATGAGCAGTTCTTC. Protein product: CASSLVGQGTYNEQFF.